This T cell receptor beta chain comes out of a study of cytomegalovirus exposure and HLA in healthy donors. Study conclusions and caveats: In vitro, three CMV-associated chains proved specific for CMV antigens.

Germline CDR1 is SGHDT and CDR2 is YYEEEE. Trimming cost V 4 bases and J 6 bases, with 11 bases left between them. The CDR3 runs to 12 residues. Only one count was recorded for this clone. Its antigen is unknown. Assay used: immunoSEQ multiplex PCR; TCRdb lists only in-frame clones, some missing. The sample yields 220,000 or so clones, 75% to 95% seen once. This clonotype was obtained from a woman aged 18 to 35 in good health and CMV-seronegative. Sequencing was done on a sample of PBMCs. V gene TRBV5-6 combines with J gene TRBJ2-7; D remains ambiguous. CDR3: CASSQTSGEQYF. CDR3 bases: TGTGCCAGCAGCCAGACATCAGGCGAGCAGTACTTC.